The present T cell receptor beta chain was sequenced within a study of T cell responses to AZD1222 COVID-19 vaccine. Study information: Second doses that came at about 4 or about 12 weeks were put together.

Per germline, CDR1 SEHNR and CDR2 FQNEAQ (reference sequence). CDR3 length: 15 residues. V lost 5 bases, J lost 1 base, and 6 bases stayed unmatched. Data came from immunoSEQ multiplex PCR; TCRdb stores just in-frame clones and leaves some out. The table shows over 150,000 clones, with about 88% occurring only once. The chain recombines TRBV7-9 with TRBJ1-1, with TRBD1 identical over 8 bases. This TCR was recovered from an adult in good health. This sample comprised peripheral blood, obtained on day 0 of AZD1222 vaccination. CDR3 DNA: TGTGCCAGCAGCCCGGAAGGACAGGGGAACACTGAAGCTTTCTTT. As protein: CASSPEGQGNTEAFF.